The entry below gives a single T cell receptor beta chain sequence along with its context. The target antigen is unknown. The sample belongs to a study of cytomegalovirus exposure and HLA in healthy donors. In the study overall: Early released data had about 85 million unique TCRs, all coming from HLA-typed donors. General study results and limits: In presence/absence analyses, roughly uniform sequencing depth across donors was assumed.

It was with 60 Vbeta and 13 Jbeta primers that the PCR ran. The method was immunoSEQ multiplex PCR; TCRdb's version includes in-frame clones alone and lacks a portion of them. The sample includes approximately 150,000 clones, 81% of them seen just once. At collection, donors were nominally healthy, but unrecorded immune exposures were probable. The CDR3 covers 16 residues. The junction had 5 bases not matched to a gene; V was cut back by 2 bases and J by 3 bases. The clonotype comes from a woman aged 50 to 60 in good health and CMV-seronegative. Material for sequencing was PBMCs. The V call is TRBV5-3, the J call TRBJ2-2; 9 bases line up with TRBD1. TRBV5-3 is annotated as an ORF whose role is uncertain. The CDR3 bases are TGTGCCAGAAGCTTCCTACAGGGGGCTTACACCGGGGAGCTGTTTTTT. This translates into CARSFLQGAYTGELFF.